The 15 T cell receptor beta chains given below trace back to one sample, sequenced in a study of T-cell reconstitution after alpha-beta-depleted transplantation in children. A TCRbeta library incorporating unique molecular identifiers was prepared. One entry per CDR3 protein results from TCRdb running MiXCR on the PCR reads. The sample lists about 460,000 distinct CDR3 sequences, more than 9.5% occurring once. The material was PBMCs, mostly from graft donor cells, obtained 180 days after TCRalphabeta/CD19-depleted stem cell transplant. The receptors were gathered from a female patient between 2 and 10 years old who had a stem cell transplant for aplastic anemia, so the T cells may come from the graft donor.

The gene calls are TRBV29-1 and TRBJ1-2; TRBD1 aligns across 10 bases. V lost 5 bases and J lost 0; bases outside the gene matches: 6. Germline loops: CDR1 SQVTM, CDR2 ANQGSEA. The CDR3 is 15 amino acids. In DNA, the CDR3 is TGCAGCGTTACGGACAGGGGGAGTGCTAACTATGGCTACACCTTC. Translating it yields CSVTDRGSANYGYTF. Together with reference TRBV29-1 and TRBJ1-2, the CDR3 gives the full variable domain: SAVISQKPSRDICQRGTSLTIQCQVDSQVTMMFWYRQQPGQSLTLIATANQGSEATYESGFVIDKFPISRPNLTFSTLTVSNMSPEDSSIYLCSVTDRGSANYGYTFGSGTRLTVV.

In DNA, the CDR3 is TGTGCCAGCAGCGACGAGGGACAGGGGGGCACCGGGGAGCTGTTTTTT. Translation gives CASSDEGQGGTGELFF. The J gene is TRBJ2-2, the V gene TRBV7-2, with 11 bases aligning to TRBD1. The germline CDR1 and CDR2 sequences are SGHTA and FQGNSA. This CDR3 has 16 residues. V gave up 5 bases and J gave up 4 bases; unmatched junction bases: 6.

This chain joins TRBV6-2 or TRBV6-3 and TRBJ2-1; 9 bases map to TRBD1. Germline CDR1 and CDR2: MNHEY and SVGEGT. Trimming cost V 8 bases and J 11 bases; bases outside gene matches: 4. CDR3 size: 11 residues. This CDR3 is CASGNRGQQFF. Written as DNA, the CDR3 is TGTGCCAGCGGAAACAGGGGGCAGCAGTTCTTC.

V and J are TRBV19 and TRBJ2-5; TRBD1 aligns across 7 bases. Germline loops: CDR1 LNHDA, CDR2 SQIVND (reference sequence). With V trimmed by 7 bases and J by 2 bases, 7 bases remained unmatched. This CDR3 contains 14 residues. The CDR3 here is CASNQGTVQETQYF. The CDR3 DNA follows: TGTGCCAGTAACCAAGGGACAGTTCAAGAGACCCAGTACTTC.

In its sample, this clonotype was seen a few times. The chain couples TRBV28 to TRBJ1-6, with a weak D call TRBD1 (6 bases). CDR3 length: 17 residues. Germline loops: CDR1 MDHEN, CDR2 SYDVKM. With 3 bases removed from V and 7 bases from J, the gap between germline ends came to 19 bases. The CDR3: CASSFPVRGLRNSPLHF. The CDR3 region has the DNA TGTGCCAGCAGTTTCCCCGTCCGGGGGCTGAGAAATTCACCCCTCCACTTT.

The chain recombines TRBV4-3 with TRBJ2-1, with 8 bases matching TRBD1. V shed 0 bases and J 3 bases; nucleotides not matched to a gene: 1. The CDR3 has 15 residues. Germline loops: CDR1 LGHNA, CDR2 YSLEER. CDR3 DNA: TGCGCCAGCAGCCAAGAGACAGGGGACTACAATGAGCAGTTCTTC. As protein: CASSQETGDYNEQFF.

The chain recombines TRBV27 with TRBJ2-7, with 8 bases that match TRBD1. Per the germline V gene, CDR1 is MNHEY and CDR2 is SMNVEV (reference sequence). The CDR3 contains 14 residues. The junction had 7 bases not matched to a gene; V was cut back by 7 bases and J by 2 bases. Here the CDR3 DNA reads TGTGCCAGCATAGGACAGGGTGTTCCCTACGAGCAGTACTTC. This gives the protein CASIGQGVPYEQYF.

The sample holds many counts of this clonotype. V is TRBV9 and J is TRBJ2-1; D perhaps matches TRBD2 (6 bases). The V gene lost 0 bases and the J gene lost 7 bases, with 14 bases spanning the gap. CDR1 is SGDLS and CDR2 is YYNGEE in the germline V gene. This CDR3 has 15 amino acids. Written as DNA, the CDR3 is TGTGCCAGCAGCGTAGGGGGACTCCTACTGAATGAGCAGTTCTTC. Protein: CASSVGGLLLNEQFF.

The chain carries TRBV19 and TRBJ1-2; D is possibly TRBD1 (6 bases). Deletions cut 0 bases from V and 7 bases from J, with 12 bases between. Germline V CDR1 and CDR2: LNHDA, SQIVND (reference sequence). This CDR3 is 14 amino acids long. CDR3 bases: TGTGCCAGTAGTATAGAAACAGGGACCTCTGGCTACACCTTC. Amino acid sequence: CASSIETGTSGYTF.

The J gene is TRBJ2-1, the V gene TRBV5-6, with 10 bases aligning to TRBD2. Germline CDR1 SGHDT, CDR2 YYEEEE. J lost 7 bases, V lost 4 bases, and 14 bases had no gene match. The CDR3 totals 17 residues. The CDR3 DNA follows: TGTGCCAGCAGCGCAGGATTAGCGGGAGGTTTTTCGAATGAGCAGTTCTTC. It translates to CASSAGLAGGFSNEQFF.

This chain links TRBV19 with TRBJ2-2; D is uncertain. The length of the CDR3 is 15 residues. CDR1 and CDR2 (germline): LNHDA, SQIVND (reference sequence). Trimming left V 5 bases short and J 2 bases short, with 12 bases between. Here the CDR3 DNA reads TGTGCCAGTAGTCAGCGCAACACCAACACCGGGGAGCTGTTTTTT. It codes for CASSQRNTNTGELFF.

Here the CDR3 DNA reads TGTGCCAGTAGCTACCCGGGACTAGCGAACAATGAGCAGTTCTTC. As protein: CASSYPGLANNEQFF. This rearrangement joins TRBV19 to TRBJ2-1; 10 bases fit TRBD2. This CDR3 spans 15 amino acids. The trim removed 6 bases at V and 5 bases at J, leaving 7 bases unmatched. In germline, CDR1 is LNHDA, CDR2 SQIVND (reference sequence). Full variable domain (missing parts from reference TRBV19 and TRBJ2-1): DGGITQSPKYLFRKEGQNVTLSCEQNLNHDAMYWYRQDPGQGLRLIYYSQIVNDFQKGDIAEGYSVSREKKESFPLTVTSAQKNPTAFYLCASSYPGLANNEQFFGPGTRLTVL.

This clonotype was detected only once. The chain has TRBV19 and TRBJ2-1, with 9 bases that match TRBD1. V lost 10 bases, J lost 2 bases, and 12 bases stayed unmatched. The CDR3 runs to 16 residues. Germline-derived CDR1 and CDR2 are LNHDA and SQIVND (reference sequence). The CDR3 DNA sequence: TGTGCCACTGCTGTCCCGGGACAGGGAACCTACAATGAGCAGTTCTTC. Translating it yields CATAVPGQGTYNEQFF.

The rearrangement joins TRBV21-1 to TRBJ1-1; TRBD1 is taken as the D call from the table, unchecked against the DNA. TRBV21-1 is shown as a pseudogene. This CDR3 has 11 amino acids. The CDR3 coding sequence is TGTGCCAGGCCAGGGGAAACTGAAGCTTTCTTT. It codes for CARPGETEAFF.

This clonotype was seen a handful of times. The J gene is TRBJ2-5, the V gene TRBV29-1, with 16 bases matching TRBD2. The CDR3 sequence is 18 residues long. Losses at the gene ends were 5 bases for V and 2 bases for J; bases not matched to a gene: 11. Germline CDR1 is SQVTM and CDR2 is ANQGSEA. In nucleotides, the CDR3 is TGCAGCGTTAACCCTTGGGGACTAGCGGGAGGGGGACAAGAGACCCAGTACTTC. Residues: CSVNPWGLAGGGQETQYF.